This T cell receptor beta chain was identified in a study of shared clonotypes between healthy human individuals. Study details: Three plates each covered CD4 naive and memory; CD8 naive two, CD8 memory one. Study results and caveats: For sorted subsets, rarefaction showed incomplete sequencing despite large depth. A generally larger estimated richness was seen in naive subsets than in memory subsets.

TCRdb keeps only in-frame clones here, not all; method: immunoSEQ multiplex PCR. The data contain around 1.6 million clones, around 98% of them seen just once; the ten biggest clones take up around 0.47%. The CDR3 is 16 residues long. V lost 3 bases to trimming and J lost 2 bases; unmatched junction nucleotides: 5. The germline V gene has CDR1 WSHSY and CDR2 SAAADI. CD4+ cells yielded CD45RA+ naive and CD45RA-negative memory subsets. Of note for this clone: What it binds is unknown.

This rearrangement joins TRBV10-2 to TRBJ1-3; the match to TRBD1 covers 9 bases. Material for sequencing was naive CD4+ T cells sorted from blood. The subset was: CD45RA+ positively selected. The receptor was derived from a man between 25 and 39 years old in good health. CDR3 loop: CASSETTGGTGNTIYF. Here the CDR3 DNA reads TGCGCCAGCAGTGAAACTACAGGGGGCACTGGAAACACCATATATTTT.